This TCR beta chain came from a study of blood T cell repertoires in COVID-19. The table came from immunoSEQ multiplex PCR; TCRdb's copy has only in-frame clones and leaves some out. The sample lists about 400,000 clones; around 90% were seen once. V was clipped by 4 bases and J by 6 bases; unmatched bases: 6. The CDR3 length is 15 residues. Germline V CDR1 and CDR2: MNHEY, SVGAGI. The sample consisted of peripheral blood. The clonotype was recovered from a man aged 35-49 years with acute or convalescent COVID-19. The rearrangement joins TRBV6-5 to TRBJ2-2; 9 nucleotides match TRBD1. Here the CDR3 DNA reads TGTGCCAGCAGTTCATGGGACAGGGCGTCCGGGGAGCTGTTTTTT. Protein sequence: CASSSWDRASGELFF.